The rows below give T cell receptor beta chains drawn from one sample of a study of blood T cell repertoires in COVID-19. The assay was immunoSEQ multiplex PCR, and TCRdb's table has in-frame clones only and misses some. The sample lists about 300,000 clones, about 90% seen once, with about 2% in the top ten. The source material was peripheral blood. These receptors all come from a woman in her twenties or thirties with COVID-19, enrolled during active disease. Each CDR3 is given without its conserved first and last residue.

V gene	CDR3 protein
TRBV10-1	ASRGGAKDTQY
TRBV11-3	ASSLDWHAEAF
TRBV7-2	ASSLGGRTGYNEQF
TRBV11-2	ASSFQGASNEQF
TRBV9	ASSDTGSPAEKLF
TRBV11-2	ASSLDGRDYNEQF
TRBV27	ASSLRGSSYNEQF
TRBV5-4	ASSARGGISGNTIY
TRBV5-4	ASSRESGATQETQY
TRBV4-1	ASSQALLDTIY
TRBV28	ASSFSGGSNQPQH
TRBV7-6	ASSLSTGATPNQPQH
TRBV6-5	ASSRAGGGYT
TRBV4-3	ASSQDQGGSKNIQY
TRBV5-1	ASSLGQGLNTIY
TRBV19	ASSISSYNEQF
TRBV3-1/TRBV3-2	ASSPGGAGNEQF
TRBV6-5	AAGQPYQETQY
TRBV27	ASSPRTGNQPQH
TRBV7-6	ASSQGGPETQY